This T cell receptor (beta chain) was documented in a study of shared clonotypes between healthy human individuals. Details on this clone: The same CDR3 also results from other DNA sequences found in this sample.

Assay used: immunoSEQ multiplex PCR; TCRdb lists only in-frame clones, some missing. This table holds a few million clones, 85% to 95% found once. The sample comprised naive CD4+ T cells from PBMCs. Subset specified: CD45RA+ positively selected. The sequence derives from a man younger than 35 in good health. Some clones in this sample may be carry-over from other donors' samples.

The CDR3 DNA sequence: TGCGCCAGTGGGGAGGGCAGCACAGATACGCAGTATTTT. Protein: CASGEGSTDTQYF. The genes are TRBV5-1 and TRBJ2-3; 7 bases line up with TRBD2. The germline CDR1 and CDR2 sequences are SGHRS and YFSETQ. The CDR3 runs 13 residues. Trimming cost V 8 bases and J 0 bases; bases outside gene matches: 3.